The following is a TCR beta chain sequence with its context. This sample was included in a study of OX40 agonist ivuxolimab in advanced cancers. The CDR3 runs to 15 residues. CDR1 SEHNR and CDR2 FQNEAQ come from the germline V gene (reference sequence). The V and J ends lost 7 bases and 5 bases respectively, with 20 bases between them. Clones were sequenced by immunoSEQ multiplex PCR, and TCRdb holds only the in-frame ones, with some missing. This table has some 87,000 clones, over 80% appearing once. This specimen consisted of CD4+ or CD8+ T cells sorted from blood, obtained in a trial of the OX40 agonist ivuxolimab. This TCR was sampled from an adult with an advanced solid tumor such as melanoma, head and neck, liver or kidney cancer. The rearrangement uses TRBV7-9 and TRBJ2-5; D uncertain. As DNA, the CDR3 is TGTGCCAGCACCTCTCTCGGGTTTACGGTGGAGACCCAGTACTTC. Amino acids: CASTSLGFTVETQYF.